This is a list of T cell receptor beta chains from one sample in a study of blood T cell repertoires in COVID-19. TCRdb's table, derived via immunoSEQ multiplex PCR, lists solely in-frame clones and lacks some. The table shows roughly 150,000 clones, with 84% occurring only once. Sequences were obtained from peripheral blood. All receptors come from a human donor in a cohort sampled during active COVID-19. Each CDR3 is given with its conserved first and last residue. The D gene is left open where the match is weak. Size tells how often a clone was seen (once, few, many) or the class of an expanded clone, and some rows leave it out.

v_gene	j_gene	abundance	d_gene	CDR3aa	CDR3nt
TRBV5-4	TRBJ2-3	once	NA	CASSLDRDSRTDTQYF	TGTGCCAGCAGCTTGGACCGAGACAGCCGCACAGATACGCAGTATTTT
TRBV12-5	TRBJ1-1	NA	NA	CASGLPSDSEAFF	TGTGCTAGTGGTTTGCCCTCAGACAGTGAAGCTTTCTTT
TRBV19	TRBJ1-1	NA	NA	CASSEGRITRRTEAFF	TGTGCCAGCTCCGAGGGCAGAATTACTCGGAGGACTGAAGCTTTCTTT
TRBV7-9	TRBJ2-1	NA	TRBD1	CASSLDGQGSTKIYNEQFF	TGTGCCAGCAGCTTAGATGGACAGGGGTCCACGAAAATATACAATGAGCAGTTCTTC
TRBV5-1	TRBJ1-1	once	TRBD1	CASSQRQGGNTEAFF	TGCGCCAGCAGCCAAAGACAGGGTGGGAACACTGAAGCTTTCTTT
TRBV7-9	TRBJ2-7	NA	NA	CASSLSSSYEQYF	TGTGCCAGCAGCTTGTCTTCCTCCTACGAGCAGTACTTC
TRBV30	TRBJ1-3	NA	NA	CAWSVQGSGNTIYF	TGTGCCTGGAGTGTACAGGGCTCGGGAAACACCATATATTTT
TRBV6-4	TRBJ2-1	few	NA	CASSESGRNYNEQFF	TGTGCCAGCAGTGAGAGCGGGCGAAACTACAATGAGCAGTTCTTC
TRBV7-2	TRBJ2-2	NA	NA	CASSSLDSFYTGELFF	TGTGCCAGCAGCTCGCTAGACTCATTCTACACCGGGGAGCTGTTTTTT
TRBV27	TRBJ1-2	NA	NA	CASSSTRGNYGYTF	TGTGCCAGCAGTTCTACCAGGGGTAACTATGGCTACACCTTC